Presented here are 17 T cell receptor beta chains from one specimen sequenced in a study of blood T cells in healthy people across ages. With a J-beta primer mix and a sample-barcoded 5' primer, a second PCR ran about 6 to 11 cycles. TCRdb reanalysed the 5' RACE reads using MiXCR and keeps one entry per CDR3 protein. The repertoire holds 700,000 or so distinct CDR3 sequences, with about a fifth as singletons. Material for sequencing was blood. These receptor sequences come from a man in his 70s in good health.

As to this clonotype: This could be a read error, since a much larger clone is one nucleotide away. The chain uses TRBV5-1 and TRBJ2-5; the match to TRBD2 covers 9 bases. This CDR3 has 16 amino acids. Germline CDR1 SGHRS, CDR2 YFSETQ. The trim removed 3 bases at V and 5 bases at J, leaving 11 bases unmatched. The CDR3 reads CASSSSSSGEWETQYF. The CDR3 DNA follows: TGCGCCAGCAGCTCGTCTTCTAGCGGGGAATGGGAGACCCAGTACTTC. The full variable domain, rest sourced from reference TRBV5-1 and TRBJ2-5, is KAGVTQTPRYLIKTRGQQVTLSCSPISGHRSVSWYQQTPGQGLQFLFEYFSETQRNKGNFPGRFSGRQFSNSRSEMNVSTLELGDSALYLCASSSSSSGEWETQYFGPGTRLLVL.

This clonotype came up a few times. The CDR3 DNA is TGTGCCATCTCCCTCACAGATACGCAGTATTTT. This encodes CAISLTDTQYF. The chain joins TRBV10-3 to TRBJ2-3; D not certain. Deletions cut 8 bases from V and 2 bases from J, with 5 bases between. CDR1 and CDR2 from the germline V gene are ENHRY and SYGVKD. This CDR3 spans 11 amino acids.

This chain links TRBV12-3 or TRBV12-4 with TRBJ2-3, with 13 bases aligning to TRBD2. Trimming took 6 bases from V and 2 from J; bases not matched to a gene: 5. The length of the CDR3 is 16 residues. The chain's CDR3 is CASSRGTSGATDTQYF. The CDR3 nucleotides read TGTGCCAGCAGCAGAGGGACTAGCGGGGCCACAGATACGCAGTATTTT.

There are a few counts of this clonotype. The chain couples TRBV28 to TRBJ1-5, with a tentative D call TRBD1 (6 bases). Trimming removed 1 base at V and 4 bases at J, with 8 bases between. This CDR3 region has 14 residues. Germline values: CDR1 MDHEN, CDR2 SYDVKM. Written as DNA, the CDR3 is TGTGCCAGCAGTTTATATACAGGGAATCAGCCCCAGCATTTT. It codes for CASSLYTGNQPQHF.

Here the CDR3 reads CASSLGTDRGPTF. In DNA, the CDR3 is TGCGCCAGCAGCTTGGGCACTGACAGGGGGCCGACCTTC. This chain links TRBV5-1 with TRBJ1-2, with 10 bases aligning to TRBD1. The CDR3 runs to 13 residues. V shed 0 bases, J shed 14 bases, and the junction held 7 bases outside the gene matches. Per the germline V gene, CDR1 is SGHRS and CDR2 is YFSETQ.

The CDR3 nucleotides are TGCAGTGCTAGAGATTTAACTAGCGGGATTTTCACAGATACGCAGTATTTT. This encodes CSARDLTSGIFTDTQYF. V usage is TRBV20-1 and J usage is TRBJ2-3; 10 bases are shared with TRBD2. Looked up from germline, CDR1 is DFQATT and CDR2 is SNEGSKA (reference sequence). This CDR3 is built from 17 residues. After removal of 0 bases from V and 2 bases from J, the junction contained 8 bases not matched to a gene.

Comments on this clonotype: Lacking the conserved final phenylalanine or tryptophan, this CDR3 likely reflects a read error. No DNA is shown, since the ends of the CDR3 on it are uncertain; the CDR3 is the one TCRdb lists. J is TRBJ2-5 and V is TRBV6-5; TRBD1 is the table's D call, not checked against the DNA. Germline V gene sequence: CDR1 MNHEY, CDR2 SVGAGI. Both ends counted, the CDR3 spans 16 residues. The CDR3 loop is CASSYNRGYLRAVRRA.

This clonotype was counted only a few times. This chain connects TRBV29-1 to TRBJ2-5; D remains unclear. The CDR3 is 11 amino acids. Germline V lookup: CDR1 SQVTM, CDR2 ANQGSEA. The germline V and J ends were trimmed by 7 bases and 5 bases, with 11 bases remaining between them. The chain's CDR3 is CSAAIGETQYF. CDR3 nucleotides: TGCAGCGCTGCAATTGGGGAGACCCAGTACTTC.

For the CDR3, the DNA is TGCGCCAGCAGCTTGGCTTTACCCAGGAAGCAGGGAGACGGCTATGGCTACACCTTC. Encoded protein: CASSLALPRKQGDGYGYTF. The chain combines TRBV5-1 with TRBJ1-2; TRBD1 might be the D (5 bases). The CDR3 contains 19 residues. The V gene lost 0 bases and the J gene lost 4 bases, with 25 bases spanning the gap. Germline lookup yields CDR1 SGHRS and CDR2 YFSETQ.

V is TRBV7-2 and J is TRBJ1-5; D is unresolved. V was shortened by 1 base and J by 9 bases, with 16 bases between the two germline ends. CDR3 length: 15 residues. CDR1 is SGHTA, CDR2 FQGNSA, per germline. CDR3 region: CASSLGFGSMGPQHF. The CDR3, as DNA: TGTGCCAGCAGCTTAGGTTTCGGGTCTATGGGGCCCCAGCATTTT.

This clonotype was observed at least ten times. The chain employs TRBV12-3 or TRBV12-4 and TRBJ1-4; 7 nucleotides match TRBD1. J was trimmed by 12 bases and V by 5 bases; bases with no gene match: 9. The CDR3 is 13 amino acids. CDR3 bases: TGTGCCAGCAGTGGACAAGAAGGGGGCCAACTGTTTTTT. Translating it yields CASSGQEGGQLFF.

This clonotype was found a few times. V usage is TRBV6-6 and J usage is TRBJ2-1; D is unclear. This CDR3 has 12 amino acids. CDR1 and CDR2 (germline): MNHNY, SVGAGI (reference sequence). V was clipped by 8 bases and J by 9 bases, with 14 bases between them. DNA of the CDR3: TGTGCCAGCTCCCCGACCGGAACTGAGCAGTTCTTC. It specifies CASSPTGTEQFF.

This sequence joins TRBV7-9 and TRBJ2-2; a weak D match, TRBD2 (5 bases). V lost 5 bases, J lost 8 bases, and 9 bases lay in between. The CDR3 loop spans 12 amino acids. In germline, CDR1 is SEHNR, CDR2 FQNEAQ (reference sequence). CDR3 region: CASSPGEGELFF. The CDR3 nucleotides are TGTGCCAGCAGCCCCGGGGAGGGGGAGCTGTTTTTT.

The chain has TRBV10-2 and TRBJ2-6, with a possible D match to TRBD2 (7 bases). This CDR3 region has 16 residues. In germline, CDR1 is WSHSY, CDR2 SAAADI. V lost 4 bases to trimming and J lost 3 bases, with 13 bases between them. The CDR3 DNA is TGCGCCAGCAGTGGGTCGGGGGGCGATGGGGCCAACGTCCTGACTTTC. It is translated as CASSGSGGDGANVLTF.

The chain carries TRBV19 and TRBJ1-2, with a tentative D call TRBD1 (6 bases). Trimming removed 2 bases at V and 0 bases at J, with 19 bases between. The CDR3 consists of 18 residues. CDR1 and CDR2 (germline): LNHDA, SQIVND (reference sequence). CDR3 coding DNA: TGTGCCAGTAGTATACCCCGGACAGATTACATGACTAACTATGGCTACACCTTC. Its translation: CASSIPRTDYMTNYGYTF.

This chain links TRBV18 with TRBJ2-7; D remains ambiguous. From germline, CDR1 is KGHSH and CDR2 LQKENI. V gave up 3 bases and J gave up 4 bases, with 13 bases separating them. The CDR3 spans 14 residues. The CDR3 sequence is CASSPAVGEYEQYF. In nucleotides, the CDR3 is TGTGCCAGCTCACCCGCAGTGGGCGAGTACGAGCAGTACTTC.

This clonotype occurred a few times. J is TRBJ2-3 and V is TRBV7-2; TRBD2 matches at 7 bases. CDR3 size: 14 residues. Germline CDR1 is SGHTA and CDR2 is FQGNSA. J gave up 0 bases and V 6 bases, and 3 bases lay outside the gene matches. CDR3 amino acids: CASRQAGSTDTQYF. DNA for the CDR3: TGTGCCAGCAGACAAGCGGGGAGCACAGATACGCAGTATTTT.